What follows are 6 T cell receptor beta chains derived from one specimen sequenced in a study of T cells in Graves' hyperthyroidism and ophthalmopathy. Amplification yielded TCR beta CDR3 regions, with RNA transcripts as the source. HTBI primers drove first-round RT-PCR of the TCR CDR3. TCRdb re-analysed the multiplex PCR reads in MiXCR, keeping a single row per CDR3 protein. The sample shows about 580,000 distinct CDR3 sequences, about 43% of them seen only once. The source material was peripheral blood or thyroid tissue (not recorded which). These receptors were taken from a woman between 18 and 29 years old with Graves' hyperthyroidism.

This clonotype showed up many times. The J gene is TRBJ1-1, the V gene TRBV5-1; D unresolved. V was clipped by 0 bases and J by 0 bases, with 9 bases between them. Germline assignment: CDR1 SGHRS and CDR2 YFSETQ. This CDR3 has 15 residues. DNA for the CDR3: TGCGCCAGCAGCTTGGAGGGAGGGATGAACACTGAAGCTTTCTTT. As protein: CASSLEGGMNTEAFF.

This clonotype is a singleton in its sample. The chain is built from TRBV19 and TRBJ2-3; D is ambiguous. V shed 5 bases and J shed 2 bases, with 8 bases lying between them. This CDR3 has 13 amino acids. Germline CDR1 LNHDA, CDR2 SQIVND (reference sequence). CDR3 bases: TGTGCCAGTAGTGTCACGCCCACAGATACGCAGTATTTT. Amino acids: CASSVTPTDTQYF.

As for this clonotype: Compared with germline, one end of the junction differs, possibly owing to a read error. The chain joins TRBV29-1 to TRBJ1-2; 10 positions match TRBD1. From germline, CDR1 is SQVTM and CDR2 ANQGSEA. This CDR3 spans 14 amino acids. The CDR3 loop reads CSFETDRGTRGYTF. The CDR3, as DNA: TGCAGCTTTGAAACGGACAGGGGGACTCGTGGCTACACCTTC.

This clonotype has a handful of counts. The V and J genes are TRBV25-1 and TRBJ1-2; D may be TRBD1 (5 bases). V lost 4 bases and J lost 8, with 14 bases in between. This CDR3 contains 13 residues. Germline V gene data show CDR1 as MGHDK and CDR2 as SYGVNS. Here the CDR3 DNA reads TGTGCCAGCAGTGGGTTGGGGCAGGAGGGCTACACCTTC. Translation: CASSGLGQEGYTF.

In this sample, this clonotype turned up once. The chain has TRBV9 and TRBJ2-2; 10 bases map to TRBD2. The CDR3 totals 15 residues. Germline V gene data show CDR1 as SGDLS and CDR2 as YYNGEE. The CDR3 DNA sequence: TGTGCTAGAGATGCGGTAGCGGGAGGTACCGGGGAGCTGTTTTTT. Amino acids: CARDAVAGGTGELFF.

This clonotype was counted many times. The chain is built from TRBV24-1 and TRBJ2-5, with D perhaps matching TRBD2 (6 bases). CDR3 size: 15 residues. Germline CDR1 KGHDR, CDR2 SFDVKD. V lost 4 bases, J lost 5 bases, and 16 bases lay in between. The CDR3 DNA sequence: TGTGCCACCAGTGAGAAAACTAGCTTGACGGAGACCCAGTACTTC. It is translated as CATSEKTSLTETQYF.